This passage covers 18 T cell receptor beta chains from one sample sequenced in a study of T cells after somatic rescue of genetic block (dated by TCRdb to about 2020). Libraries were constructed by the immunoSEQ multiplex PCR assay. As stored in TCRdb, this immuneACCESS dataset retains in-frame rearrangements with V and J assigned. A fraction of the clones does not appear; measured against another copy, unresolved V genes explain less than half of the discrepancy, and the remainder lacks a known reason. This sample is represented by 50,000 to 60,000 clones; approximately 96% of them were singletons. Roughly 0.074% of the sample is in the top ten clones. Source material: peripheral blood mononuclear cells (PBMCs). The receptors were sampled from a child under two years old.

V usage is TRBV2 and J usage is TRBJ2-7, with D unresolved. The germline CDR1 and CDR2 sequences are SNHLY and FYNNEI. CDR3 length equals 15 residues. Trimming removed 0 bases from V and 6 bases from J, with 15 bases in between. The CDR3 DNA reads as TGTGCCAGCAGTGAAGCTCGTGATTGGCTTCCCGAGCAGTACTTC. Protein sequence: CASSEARDWLPEQYF.

The chain combines TRBV5-4 with TRBJ2-3; a weak D match, TRBD1 (6 bases). Trimming removed 1 base at V and 3 bases at J, with 9 bases between. Germline assignment: CDR1 SGHNT and CDR2 YYREEE (reference sequence). The CDR3 is made up of 14 amino acids. In DNA form, the CDR3 reads TGTGCCAGCAGCTTGTCGGGACAAACAGATACGCAGTATTTT. Amino acid sequence: CASSLSGQTDTQYF.

The CDR3 region has the DNA TGTGCCAGCAGGGCGGGCGGGGATAGCACAGATACGCAGTATTTT. Its protein is CASRAGGDSTDTQYF. V gene TRBV2 combines with J gene TRBJ2-3; D is perhaps TRBD2 (6 bases). CDR3 length equals 15 residues. Germline CDR1 and CDR2: SNHLY and FYNNEI. Deletions cut 6 bases from V and 0 bases from J, with 13 bases between.

This chain uses TRBV5-1 with TRBJ2-3, with 12 bases that match TRBD2. Trimming removed 2 bases from V and 3 bases from J; junction bases left unmatched: 10. The CDR3 extends over 18 amino acids. Looked up from germline, CDR1 is SGHRS and CDR2 is YFSETQ. This CDR3 reads CASSLGTSGSGETDTQYF. The CDR3 DNA is TGCGCCAGCAGCTTAGGGACTAGCGGGTCAGGTGAGACAGATACGCAGTATTTT.

This chain connects TRBV5-1 to TRBJ2-7; 10 bases are shared with TRBD1. Germline lookup yields CDR1 SGHRS and CDR2 YFSETQ. V gave up 3 bases and J gave up 1 base; unmatched junction bases: 7. The CDR3 consists of 16 residues. The CDR3 DNA sequence: TGCGCCAGCAGCTCGATACCGGGACAGGGGTCCTACGAGCAGTACTTC. It specifies CASSSIPGQGSYEQYF.

The chain uses TRBV18 and TRBJ2-7; 13 bases align to TRBD2. CDR1 and CDR2 (germline): KGHSH, LQKENI. CDR3 length equals 12 residues. The V segment lost 6 bases and the J segment 12 bases; nucleotides outside the gene matches: 5. In DNA form, the CDR3 reads TGTGCCAGCTCCGAACTAGCGGGAGGGCCGTACTTC. It encodes CASSELAGGPYF.

This rearrangement joins TRBV21-1 to TRBJ2-2; TRBD1 was called by the table and not checked on the DNA. TRBV21-1 constitutes a pseudogene. The CDR3 extends over 16 amino acids. The CDR3 is CASSKKTGANTGELFF. In DNA, the CDR3 is TGTGCCAGCAGCAAAAAGACAGGGGCGAACACCGGGGAGCTGTTTTTT.

V usage is TRBV6-5 and J usage is TRBJ2-7, with D perhaps matching TRBD1 or TRBD2 (5 bases each). The CDR3 runs 14 residues. V was trimmed by 5 bases and J by 0 bases, leaving 11 bases between them. Germline values: CDR1 MNHEY, CDR2 SVGAGI. The CDR3 nucleotides read TGTGCCAGCAGTCCCGGGACGTACTCCTACGAGCAGTACTTC. It encodes CASSPGTYSYEQYF.

The chain couples TRBV5-6 to TRBJ1-2; unclear D gene. CDR3 length equals 14 residues. The ends were cut back, 0 bases at V and 0 bases at J, with 6 bases in the middle. Germline CDR1 and CDR2: SGHDT and YYEEEE. In nucleotides, the CDR3 is TGTGCCAGCAGCTTGGGGACCCCTAACTATGGCTACACCTTC. Translating it yields CASSLGTPNYGYTF.

Notes on this clone: This sample includes further DNA sequences coding for the same CDR3. CDR3 amino acids: CASSYNTGELFF. DNA of the CDR3: TGTGCCAGCAGCTACAACACCGGGGAGCTGTTTTTT. This sequence joins TRBV28 and TRBJ2-2; D ambiguous. Trimming took 6 bases from V and 2 from J, leaving 4 bases between them. Germline CDR1 is MDHEN and CDR2 is SYDVKM. The CDR3 totals 12 residues.

The rearrangement joins TRBV29-1 to TRBJ2-7; D may be TRBD2 (5 bases). Looked up from germline, CDR1 is SQVTM and CDR2 is ANQGSEA. V was trimmed by 4 bases and J by 5 bases, leaving 15 bases between them. The CDR3 runs to 13 residues. The CDR3 coding sequence is TGCAGCGTTGCAGGAACCCTAGCTAACGAGCAGTACTTC. Translated: CSVAGTLANEQYF.

J is TRBJ2-5 and V is TRBV6-6; 7 positions match TRBD2. This CDR3 is built from 14 residues. J was trimmed by 5 bases and V by 0 bases; bases with no gene match: 3. From germline, CDR1 is MNHNY and CDR2 SVGAGI (reference sequence). For the CDR3, the DNA is TGTGCCAGCAGTTACTCGGGGGGGAGGGAGACCCAGTACTTC. Residues: CASSYSGGRETQYF.

This rearrangement joins TRBV2 to TRBJ2-5; D gene ambiguous. The germline V and J ends were trimmed by 8 bases and 0 bases, with 13 bases remaining between them. CDR3 length: 14 residues. CDR1 SNHLY and CDR2 FYNNEI come from the germline V gene. CDR3 in DNA: TGTGCCAGCGCGCCAAGCCACAACCAAGAGACCCAGTACTTC. It translates to CASAPSHNQETQYF. Using reference TRBV2 and TRBJ2-5 for the parts outside the CDR3, the full variable domain is EPEVTQTPSHQVTQMGQEVILRCVPISNHLYFYWYRQILGQKVEFLVSFYNNEISEKSEIFDDQFSVERPDGSNFTLKIRSTKLEDSAMYFCASAPSHNQETQYFGPGTRLLVL.

This clone has just one count. The chain carries TRBV19 and TRBJ1-2, with D perhaps matching TRBD1 (6 bases). This CDR3 region has 12 residues. V lost 2 bases to trimming and J lost 5 bases, with 6 bases between them. The germline V gene encodes CDR1 LNHDA and CDR2 SQIVND (reference sequence). The CDR3 DNA sequence: TGTGCCAGTAGTATAACAGGGTATGGCTACACCTTC. Protein product: CASSITGYGYTF.

This chain joins TRBV18 and TRBJ2-7, with TRBD2 matching over 7 bases. The CDR3 has 15 residues. CDR1 is KGHSH and CDR2 is LQKENI in the germline V gene. J lost 5 bases, V lost 3 bases, and 10 bases had no gene match. In DNA, the CDR3 is TGTGCCAGCTCACCTCTGGGGGAGGGCCAGGACGAGCAGTACTTC. Its protein product is CASSPLGEGQDEQYF.

V gene TRBV27 combines with J gene TRBJ2-1; D is ambiguous. The germline V gene has CDR1 MNHEY and CDR2 SMNVEV (reference sequence). The CDR3 spans 11 residues. Between the trimmed V and J ends, which lost 2 bases and 7 bases, there was a span of 3 bases. In nucleotides, the CDR3 is TGTGCCAGCAGTTTACGGAATGAGCAGTTCTTC. Protein: CASSLRNEQFF.

The chain recombines TRBV27 with TRBJ1-4; 10 bases are shared with TRBD1. The CDR3 extends over 17 amino acids. The V segment lost 6 bases and the J segment 2 bases; nucleotides outside the gene matches: 9. Germline CDR1 is MNHEY and CDR2 is SMNVEV (reference sequence). The CDR3 nucleotides read TGTGCCAGCAGCCCATCGGACAGGGGGAGGACTAATGAAAAACTGTTTTTT. Its protein product is CASSPSDRGRTNEKLFF.

The CDR3 here is CASSLVGGANEQFF. The DNA for the CDR3 is TGTGCCAGCAGCTTAGTGGGCGGAGCTAATGAGCAGTTCTTC. V and J are TRBV7-2 and TRBJ2-1; D uncertain. V was cut by 1 base and J by 7 bases, with 11 bases left in between. The CDR3 has 14 residues. From germline, CDR1 is SGHTA and CDR2 FQGNSA.